A selection of T cell receptor beta chains follows, all from one sample in a study of cytomegalovirus exposure and HLA in healthy donors. Clones were read by immunoSEQ multiplex PCR, and TCRdb kept only the in-frame ones, dropping some. Counted here are over 200,000 clones, 83% occurring once; the ten biggest clones make up 4.5% to 6%. The sequenced material came from PBMCs. The source is a woman aged 18-29 years in good health and CMV-seronegative. The CDR3 runs from the conserved cysteine through the conserved F or W. Each record gives: V gene, clone size, D gene, CDR3 length, J gene, CDR3 protein, CDR3 DNA. The D gene is left open where the match is weak. Rows give clone size only sometimes, using once, few, many, or a class for an expanded clone.

v_gene: TRBV29-1; abundance: -; d_gene: TRBD2; len: 14; j_gene: TRBJ2-1; CDR3aa: CSVAVSGGINEQFF; CDR3nt: TGCAGCGTTGCCGTGAGCGGGGGGATTAATGAGCAGTTCTTC
v_gene: TRBV6-6; abundance: -; d_gene: -; len: 10; j_gene: TRBJ1-1; CDR3aa: CASSYFGAFF; CDR3nt: TGTGCCAGCAGTTATTTCGGAGCTTTCTTT
v_gene: TRBV18; abundance: -; d_gene: -; len: 14; j_gene: TRBJ2-2; CDR3aa: CASSPVTNTGELFF; CDR3nt: TGTGCCAGCTCACCAGTGACGAACACCGGGGAGCTGTTTTTT
v_gene: TRBV9; abundance: -; d_gene: -; len: 16; j_gene: TRBJ1-6; CDR3aa: CASSIDPSSYNSPLHF; CDR3nt: TGTGCCAGCAGCATTGACCCGAGCTCCTATAATTCACCCCTCCACTTT
v_gene: TRBV20-1; abundance: -; d_gene: -; len: 11; j_gene: TRBJ2-7; CDR3aa: CSARSGDEQYF; CDR3nt: TGCAGTGCTAGATCTGGGGACGAGCAGTACTTC
v_gene: TRBV14; abundance: -; d_gene: -; len: 13; j_gene: TRBJ2-4; CDR3aa: CASSQGGANIQYF; CDR3nt: TGTGCCAGCAGCCAAGGTGGGGCAAACATTCAGTACTTC
v_gene: TRBV10-1; abundance: -; d_gene: TRBD2; len: 15; j_gene: TRBJ2-2; CDR3aa: CASSGLAGNTGELFF; CDR3nt: TGCGCCAGCAGTGGACTAGCGGGAAACACCGGGGAGCTGTTTTTT
v_gene: TRBV7-9; abundance: -; d_gene: -; len: 14; j_gene: TRBJ1-1; CDR3aa: CASSLSGGYTEAFF; CDR3nt: TGTGCCAGCAGCTTATCTGGGGGGTACACTGAAGCTTTCTTT
v_gene: TRBV5-1; abundance: -; d_gene: -; len: 13; j_gene: TRBJ2-7; CDR3aa: CASSFAQDPEQYF; CDR3nt: TGCGCCAGCAGCTTCGCCCAAGATCCCGAGCAGTACTTC
v_gene: TRBV27; abundance: -; d_gene: -; len: 13; j_gene: TRBJ1-1; CDR3aa: CASSLSVRAEAFF; CDR3nt: TGTGCCAGCAGTTTATCTGTGAGGGCTGAAGCTTTCTTT
v_gene: TRBV5-1; abundance: -; d_gene: TRBD1; len: 13; j_gene: TRBJ2-5; CDR3aa: CASSSGGGETQYF; CDR3nt: TGCGCCAGCAGTTCAGGGGGCGGGGAGACCCAGTACTTC
v_gene: TRBV6-1; abundance: -; d_gene: -; len: 15; j_gene: TRBJ1-3; CDR3aa: CASSVTAPRGNTIYF; CDR3nt: TGTGCCAGCAGTGTTACCGCACCCAGGGGAAACACCATATATTTT
v_gene: TRBV5-1; abundance: -; d_gene: -; len: 13; j_gene: TRBJ1-1; CDR3aa: CASSLRQTTEAFF; CDR3nt: TGCGCCAGCAGCTTGCGGCAGACAACTGAAGCTTTCTTT
v_gene: TRBV30; abundance: -; d_gene: -; len: 13; j_gene: TRBJ1-6; CDR3aa: CAWSDSSDSPLHF; CDR3nt: TGTGCCTGGAGCGACAGCTCGGATTCACCCCTCCACTTT
v_gene: TRBV10-3; abundance: -; d_gene: -; len: 16; j_gene: TRBJ2-1; CDR3aa: CAISESATRGVLEQFF; CDR3nt: TGTGCCATCAGTGAGTCTGCAACAAGGGGTGTTTTAGAGCAGTTCTTC
v_gene: TRBV15; abundance: -; d_gene: -; len: 13; j_gene: TRBJ1-1; CDR3aa: CATSRQSNTEAFF; CDR3nt: TGTGCCACCAGCAGACAGAGTAACACTGAAGCTTTCTTT
v_gene: TRBV18; abundance: once; d_gene: TRBD1; len: 14; j_gene: TRBJ2-7; CDR3aa: CASSPTDRAYEQYF; CDR3nt: TGTGCCAGCTCACCCACTGACAGGGCCTACGAGCAGTACTTC
v_gene: TRBV9; abundance: -; d_gene: -; len: 14; j_gene: TRBJ2-7; CDR3aa: CASSVGHNSYEQYF; CDR3nt: TGTGCCAGCAGCGTAGGACACAACTCCTACGAGCAGTACTTC
v_gene: TRBV18; abundance: -; d_gene: -; len: 15; j_gene: TRBJ1-1; CDR3aa: CASSPTGLPVDEAFF; CDR3nt: TGTGCCAGCTCACCAACGGGGCTCCCCGTCGACGAAGCTTTCTTT
v_gene: TRBV27; abundance: -; d_gene: -; len: 13; j_gene: TRBJ2-7; CDR3aa: CASSLIRGHEQYF; CDR3nt: TGTGCCAGCAGTTTAATACGGGGCCACGAGCAGTACTTC
v_gene: TRBV18; abundance: -; d_gene: -; len: 14; j_gene: TRBJ2-5; CDR3aa: CASSPLGAGETQYF; CDR3nt: TGTGCCAGCTCACCCCTTGGTGCTGGGGAGACCCAGTACTTC
v_gene: TRBV5-1; abundance: -; d_gene: TRBD1; len: 16; j_gene: TRBJ2-2; CDR3aa: CASSFNPSRGSGELFF; CDR3nt: TGCGCCAGCAGCTTCAATCCGTCCAGGGGGTCCGGGGAGCTGTTTTTT
v_gene: TRBV7-9; abundance: -; d_gene: -; len: 14; j_gene: TRBJ2-7; CDR3aa: CASSARVPSYEQYF; CDR3nt: TGTGCCAGCAGTGCCAGGGTTCCGTCCTACGAGCAGTACTTC
v_gene: TRBV27; abundance: -; d_gene: -; len: 13; j_gene: TRBJ1-5; CDR3aa: CASSPRENQPQHF; CDR3nt: TGTGCCAGCAGCCCCAGGGAGAATCAGCCCCAGCATTTT
v_gene: TRBV5-4; abundance: once; d_gene: -; len: 13; j_gene: TRBJ2-7; CDR3aa: CASSPPSSYEQYF; CDR3nt: TGTGCCAGCAGCCCCCCCTCCTCCTACGAGCAGTACTTC
v_gene: TRBV5-5; abundance: -; d_gene: TRBD1; len: 15; j_gene: TRBJ2-7; CDR3aa: CASSPDRDSTYEQYF; CDR3nt: TGTGCCAGCAGCCCCGATCGGGACAGCACCTACGAGCAGTACTTC
v_gene: TRBV18; abundance: -; d_gene: -; len: 16; j_gene: TRBJ2-3; CDR3aa: CASSPSRDRFGDTQYF; CDR3nt: TGTGCCAGCTCACCCTCCCGGGACCGGTTTGGTGATACGCAGTATTTT
v_gene: TRBV4-1; abundance: -; d_gene: -; len: 17; j_gene: TRBJ2-2; CDR3aa: CASRPGLDRSNTGELFF; CDR3nt: TGCGCCAGCAGACCAGGTCTAGACAGGAGTAACACCGGGGAGCTGTTTTTT
v_gene: TRBV27; abundance: -; d_gene: TRBD2; len: 15; j_gene: TRBJ2-1; CDR3aa: CASSSGSGAYNEQFF; CDR3nt: TGTGCCAGCAGTAGCGGGAGTGGGGCCTACAATGAGCAGTTCTTC